A few counts support the clone carrying this T cell receptor beta chain. The antigen remains unidentified. This specimen belongs to a study of T-cell memory formation after mild COVID-19. Using its own MiXCR run on the 5' RACE reads, TCRdb lists one record per CDR3 protein. The repertoire consists of approximately 570,000 distinct CDR3 sequences, with over 15% occurring once and the leading ten covering approximately 12%. Trimming took 1 base from V and 5 from J, leaving 8 bases between them. The germline V gene encodes CDR1 LGHDT and CDR2 YNNKEL (reference sequence). This CDR3 has 14 residues. Overall study findings and caveats: Clones contracting over day 15 to 85 were CD4/CD8 balanced, with later expanders leaning CD4+.

Sequencing input: PBMCs or a T cell subset sorted from them (not recorded which). This TCR came from an adult woman who had mild COVID-19 (a few samples of this study predate the infection). Cell type and time point are not known. This chain links TRBV3-1 with TRBJ2-2; tentatively, D is TRBD1 or TRBD2 (5 bases each). The CDR3 protein is CASSQVRGTGELFF. The CDR3 DNA follows: TGTGCCAGCAGCCAAGTGAGGGGAACCGGGGAGCTGTTTTTT.